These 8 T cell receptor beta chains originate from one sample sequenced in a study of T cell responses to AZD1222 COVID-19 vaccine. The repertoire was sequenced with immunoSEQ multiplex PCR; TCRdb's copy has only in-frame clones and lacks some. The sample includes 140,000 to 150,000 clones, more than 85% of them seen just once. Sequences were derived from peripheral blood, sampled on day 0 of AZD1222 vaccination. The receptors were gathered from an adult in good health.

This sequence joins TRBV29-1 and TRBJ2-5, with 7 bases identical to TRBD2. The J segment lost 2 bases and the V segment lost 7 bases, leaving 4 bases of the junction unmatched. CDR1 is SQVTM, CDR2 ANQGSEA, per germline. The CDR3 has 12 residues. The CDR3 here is CSASSGQETQYF. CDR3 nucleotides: TGCAGCGCCTCTAGCGGTCAAGAGACCCAGTACTTC. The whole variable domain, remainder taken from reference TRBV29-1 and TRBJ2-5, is SAVISQKPSRDICQRGTSLTIQCQVDSQVTMMFWYRQQPGQSLTLIATANQGSEATYESGFVIDKFPISRPNLTFSTLTVSNMSPEDSSIYLCSASSGQETQYFGPGTRLLVL.

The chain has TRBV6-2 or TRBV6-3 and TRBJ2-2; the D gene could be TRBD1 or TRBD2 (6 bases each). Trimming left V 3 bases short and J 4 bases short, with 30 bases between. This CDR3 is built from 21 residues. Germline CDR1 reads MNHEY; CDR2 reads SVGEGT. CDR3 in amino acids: CASSYLGGRSGLQRTTGELFF. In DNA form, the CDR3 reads TGTGCCAGCAGTTATTTAGGGGGGCGGTCAGGGCTTCAAAGGACCACCGGGGAGCTGTTTTTT.

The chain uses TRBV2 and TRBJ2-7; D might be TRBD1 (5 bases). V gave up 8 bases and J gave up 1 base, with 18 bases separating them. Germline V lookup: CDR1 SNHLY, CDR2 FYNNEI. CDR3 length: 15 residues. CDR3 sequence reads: CASVLTANPSYEQYF. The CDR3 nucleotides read TGTGCCAGCGTCTTGACAGCGAATCCTTCCTACGAGCAGTACTTC.

The CDR3 DNA sequence: TGTGCCAGCATGCGGGACGATCGATGGCAGTACTTC. Residues: CASMRDDRWQYF. The V gene is TRBV2, the J gene TRBJ2-7, with D possibly matching TRBD2 (6 bases). The germline V and J ends were trimmed by 7 bases and 9 bases, with 16 bases remaining between them. CDR1 is SNHLY and CDR2 is FYNNEI in the germline V gene. The CDR3 covers 12 residues.

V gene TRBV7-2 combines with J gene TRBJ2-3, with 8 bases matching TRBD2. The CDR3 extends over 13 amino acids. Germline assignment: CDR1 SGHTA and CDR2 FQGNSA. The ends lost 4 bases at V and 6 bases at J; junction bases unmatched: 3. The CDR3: CASSSLAGDTQYF. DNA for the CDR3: TGTGCCAGCAGCTCCTTAGCGGGGGATACGCAGTATTTT.

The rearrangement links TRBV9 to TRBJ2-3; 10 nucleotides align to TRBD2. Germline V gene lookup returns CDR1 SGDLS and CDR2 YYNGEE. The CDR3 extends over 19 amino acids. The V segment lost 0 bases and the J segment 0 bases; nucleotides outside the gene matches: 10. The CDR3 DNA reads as TGTGCCAGCAGCGTAGATTTGGGTCTTAGCGGGGGGAGCACAGATACGCAGTATTTT. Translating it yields CASSVDLGLSGGSTDTQYF.

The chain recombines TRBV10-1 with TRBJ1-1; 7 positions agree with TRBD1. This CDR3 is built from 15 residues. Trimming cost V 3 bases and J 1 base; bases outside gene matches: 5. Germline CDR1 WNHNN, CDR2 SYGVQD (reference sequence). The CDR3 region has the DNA TGCGCCAGCAGTGAATCGAGACAGGGGAACACTGAAGCTTTCTTT. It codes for CASSESRQGNTEAFF.

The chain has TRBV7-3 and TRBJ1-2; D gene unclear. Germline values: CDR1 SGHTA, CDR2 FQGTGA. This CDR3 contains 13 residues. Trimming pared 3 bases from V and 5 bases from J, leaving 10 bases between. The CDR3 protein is CASSFLRGYGYTF. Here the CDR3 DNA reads TGTGCCAGCAGCTTCCTCCGGGGATATGGCTACACCTTC.